This TCR beta chain emerged from a study of identical twins. Findings and caveats of the study: For cord blood, abundant beta clonotypes had fewer insertions, unlike memory repertoires, which showed none. Invariant MAIT and iNKT cells could partly confound zero-insertion analyses.

A universal primer binding site was introduced by template switching. The final cDNA contained unique molecular identifiers. TCRdb independently ran MiXCR on the 5' RACE reads; one entry per CDR3 protein. The sample records hundreds of thousands of distinct CDR3 sequences, less than 10% being singletons. About this clonotype: Its antigen is undetermined.

This sample was shared with a second study, whose subject was yellow fever vaccine responses in identical twins.

The source of this sequence is a woman aged 18-29 years in good health. What was sequenced was PBMCs.

CDR3 region: CASSLEHQGQGNSPLHF. CDR3 coding DNA: TGCGCCAGCAGCTTGGAACACCAGGGACAAGGGAATTCACCCCTCCACTTT. The J gene is TRBJ1-6, the V gene TRBV5-1, with D maybe TRBD1 (6 bases). Trimming left V 0 bases short and J 7 bases short, with 17 bases between. This CDR3 contains 17 residues. CDR1 and CDR2 from the germline V gene are SGHRS and YFSETQ. The variable domain in full, with the rest retrieved from reference TRBV5-1 and TRBJ1-6, is KAGVTQTPRYLIKTRGQQVTLSCSPISGHRSVSWYQQTPGQGLQFLFEYFSETQRNKGNFPGRFSGRQFSNSRSEMNVSTLELGDSALYLCASSLEHQGQGNSPLHFGNGTRLTVT.